Presented here are 10 T cell receptor beta chains from one specimen sequenced in a study of CD8+CD57+ T cells in acquired aplastic anemia. Both TCR beta VDJ combination and CDR3 sequence profiling were carried out. Genomic DNA was the template for this profiling. TCRdb re-called the reads with MiXCR, one entry per CDR3 protein. This sample has 95,000 to 120,000 distinct CDR3 sequences; around 49% occur once, and the top ten carry roughly a third. The specimen was sorted CD4+, CD8+, or CD8+CD57+ T cells (not recorded which) from PBMCs. The receptors were sampled from a human donor in good health, serving as a control.

This clonotype was seen ten or more times. V and J are TRBV27 and TRBJ1-5; TRBD1 is a possible D gene (5 bases). This CDR3 comprises 14 residues. Trimming took off 3 bases at V and 2 bases at J, with 8 bases between the two ends. The germline V gene has CDR1 MNHEY and CDR2 SMNVEV (reference sequence). The CDR3 nucleotides are TGTGCCAGCAGTTTGGCGGGGGGCAATCAGCCCCAGCATTTT. Translation: CASSLAGGNQPQHF.

This clonotype was recorded only once. Its ends do not fully match the called genes, so a read error is possible. This chain joins TRBV4-2 and TRBJ2-1; no clear D gene. The CDR3 totals 16 residues. Germline V lookup: CDR1 LGHNA, CDR2 YNFKEQ. Here the CDR3 DNA reads TGTGCCAGCAGCCAAGATCCAATTGGGTCCTACAATGAGCAGCTCTTC. It specifies CASSQDPIGSYNEQLF.

The V call is TRBV11-2, the J call TRBJ1-6, with 7 nucleotides matching TRBD1. With V trimmed by 5 bases and J by 7 bases, 5 bases remained unmatched. The CDR3 extends over 14 amino acids. Germline values: CDR1 SGHAT, CDR2 FQNNGV. The CDR3 nucleotides are TGTGCCAGCAGCATGGGACAGCGCAATTCACCCCTCCACTTT. As protein: CASSMGQRNSPLHF.

The chain uses TRBV16 and TRBJ2-3; possibly TRBD1 or TRBD2 for D (6 bases each). The CDR3 is 18 amino acids. Trimming removed 4 bases from V and 2 bases from J, with 22 bases in between. The germline CDR1 and CDR2 sequences are KGHSY and FQNENV. CDR3 sequence (DNA): TGTGCCAGCAGCCTCACACCTCTAGAGGGGGGTTACACAGATACGCAGTATTTT. It is translated as CASSLTPLEGGYTDTQYF.

The J gene is TRBJ2-3, the V gene TRBV7-3; 12 bases align to TRBD2. Germline V CDR1 and CDR2: SGHTA, FQGTGA. This CDR3 is built from 15 residues. The V segment lost 6 bases and the J segment 6 bases; nucleotides outside the gene matches: 7. This CDR3 reads CASSSSGGGMDTQYF. As DNA, the CDR3 is TGTGCCAGCAGTTCTAGCGGGGGGGGAATGGATACGCAGTATTTT.

This rearrangement joins TRBV9 to TRBJ2-7, with D possibly being TRBD1 (6 bases). Per germline, CDR1 SGDLS and CDR2 YYNGEE. V gave up 4 bases and J gave up 1 base, with 12 bases separating them. The CDR3 runs to 14 residues. CDR3 DNA: TGTGCCAGCAGCATTTCACAGGGTTCCTACGAGCAGTACTTC. It codes for CASSISQGSYEQYF.

The chain has TRBV19 and TRBJ2-1; D not resolved. The CDR3 contains 15 residues. The V gene lost 4 bases and the J gene lost 6 bases, with 16 bases spanning the gap. Germline CDR1 is LNHDA and CDR2 is SQIVND (reference sequence). This chain's CDR3 is CASSRPQNAGNEQFF. The CDR3, as DNA: TGTGCCAGTAGTAGGCCTCAAAATGCCGGCAATGAGCAGTTCTTC.

V gene TRBV12-3 or TRBV12-4 combines with J gene TRBJ2-3; D may be TRBD2 (5 bases). V was cut by 7 bases and J by 0 bases, with 8 bases left in between. The CDR3 runs 13 residues. Here the CDR3 reads CASNERSTDTQYF. CDR3 sequence (DNA): TGTGCCAGCAACGAGCGGAGCACAGATACGCAGTATTTT.

The sample holds a few counts of this clonotype. Given a much more abundant clone one base away, this may be a read error. V gene TRBV11-2 combines with J gene TRBJ2-1, with D perhaps TRBD1 or TRBD2 (5 bases each). There are 16 residues in the CDR3. Trimming removed 5 bases at V and 0 bases at J, with 14 bases between. Per the germline V gene, CDR1 is SGHAT and CDR2 is FQNNGV. The CDR3: CASSRILGRSYNEQFF. The CDR3 nucleotides read TGTGCCAGCAGCAGAATACTGGGACGCTCCTACAATGAGCAGTTCTTC.

This chain joins TRBV19 and TRBJ1-3, with D perhaps TRBD1 (5 bases). CDR1 is LNHDA and CDR2 is SQIVND in the germline V gene (reference sequence). The V and J ends lost 7 bases and 4 bases respectively, with 14 bases between them. CDR3 length: 14 amino acids. CDR3 sequence: CASTRGDFGNTIYF. As DNA, the CDR3 is TGTGCCAGTACCCGAGGGGACTTCGGAAACACCATATATTTT.